This T cell receptor beta chain was identified during a study of blood T cell repertoires in COVID-19. Profiled with immunoSEQ multiplex PCR; TCRdb holds only in-frame clones, not every one. The sample lists 70,000 to 95,000 clones, 75% to 85% occurring once. The germline V gene encodes CDR1 SGHTA and CDR2 FQGNSA. The CDR3 length is 18 residues. V was cut by 4 bases and J by 1 base, with 20 bases left in between. The specimen sequenced was peripheral blood. The TCR originated in a woman aged 40 to 50 with active or convalescent COVID-19. V and J are TRBV7-2 and TRBJ2-1; possible D gene TRBD2, 5 bases. The CDR3 reads CASSSHQLGLGSYNEQFF. As DNA, the CDR3 is TGTGCCAGCAGCTCCCATCAACTAGGTTTGGGGTCCTACAATGAGCAGTTCTTC.